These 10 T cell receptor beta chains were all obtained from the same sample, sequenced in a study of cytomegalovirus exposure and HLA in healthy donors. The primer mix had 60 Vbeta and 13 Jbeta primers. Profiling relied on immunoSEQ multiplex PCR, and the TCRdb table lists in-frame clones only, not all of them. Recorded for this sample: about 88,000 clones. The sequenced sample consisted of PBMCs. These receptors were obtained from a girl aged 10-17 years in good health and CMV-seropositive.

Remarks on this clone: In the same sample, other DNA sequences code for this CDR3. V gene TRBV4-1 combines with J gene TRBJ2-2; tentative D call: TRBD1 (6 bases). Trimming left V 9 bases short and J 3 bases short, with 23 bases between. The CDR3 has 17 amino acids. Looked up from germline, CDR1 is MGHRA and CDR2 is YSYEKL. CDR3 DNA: TGCGCCAGTAGCGAAACAGGGTCTGTAGAGTACACCGGGGAGCTGTTTTTT. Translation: CASSETGSVEYTGELFF.

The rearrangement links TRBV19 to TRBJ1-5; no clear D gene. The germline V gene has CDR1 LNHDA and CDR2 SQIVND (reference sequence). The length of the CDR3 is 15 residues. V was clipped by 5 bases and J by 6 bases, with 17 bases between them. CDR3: CASSWRADGSQPQHF. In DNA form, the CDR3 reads TGTGCCAGTAGTTGGAGGGCAGATGGGAGTCAGCCCCAGCATTTT.

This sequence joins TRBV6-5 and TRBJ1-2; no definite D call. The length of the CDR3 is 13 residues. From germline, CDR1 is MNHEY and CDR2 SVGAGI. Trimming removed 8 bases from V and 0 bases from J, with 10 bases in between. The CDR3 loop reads CASSPGANYGYTF. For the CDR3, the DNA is TGTGCCAGCTCACCGGGAGCTAACTATGGCTACACCTTC.

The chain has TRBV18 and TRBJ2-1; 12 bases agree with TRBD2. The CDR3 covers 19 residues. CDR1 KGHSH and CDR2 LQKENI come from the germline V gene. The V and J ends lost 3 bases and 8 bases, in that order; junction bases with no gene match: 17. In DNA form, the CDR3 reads TGTGCCAGCTCACCCTCGACAGACGTCCTAGCGGGGGGGCTATATGAGCAGTTCTTC. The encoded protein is CASSPSTDVLAGGLYEQFF.

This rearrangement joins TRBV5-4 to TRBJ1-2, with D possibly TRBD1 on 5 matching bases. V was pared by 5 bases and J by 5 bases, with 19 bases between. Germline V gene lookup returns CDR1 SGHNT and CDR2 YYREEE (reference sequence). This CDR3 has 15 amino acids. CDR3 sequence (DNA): TGTGCCAGCAGGGTCGGGGGAATTCTATCTTATGGCTACACCTTC. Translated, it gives CASRVGGILSYGYTF.

The CDR3 DNA sequence: TGCGCCAGCAGCCAAGATCAGGGGGCGAGGGATTCACCCCTCCACTTT. It yields the protein CASSQDQGARDSPLHF. The chain joins TRBV4-1 to TRBJ1-6; 8 bases align to TRBD1. The CDR3 runs to 16 residues. Germline CDR1 MGHRA, CDR2 YSYEKL. J lost 8 bases, V lost 0 bases, and 6 bases had no gene match.

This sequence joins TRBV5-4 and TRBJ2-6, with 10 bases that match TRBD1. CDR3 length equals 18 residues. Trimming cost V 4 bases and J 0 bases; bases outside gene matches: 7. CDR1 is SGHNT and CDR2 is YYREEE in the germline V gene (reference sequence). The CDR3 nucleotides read TGTGCCAGCAGCACCCGACAGGGGGCCAACTCTGGGGCCAACGTCCTGACTTTC. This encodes CASSTRQGANSGANVLTF.

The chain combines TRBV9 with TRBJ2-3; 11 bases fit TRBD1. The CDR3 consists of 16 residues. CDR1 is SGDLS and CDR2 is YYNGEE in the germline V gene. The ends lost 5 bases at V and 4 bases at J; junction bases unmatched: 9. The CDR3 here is CASSQGPGQGADTQYF. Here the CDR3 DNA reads TGTGCCAGCAGTCAAGGTCCGGGACAGGGGGCAGATACGCAGTATTTT.

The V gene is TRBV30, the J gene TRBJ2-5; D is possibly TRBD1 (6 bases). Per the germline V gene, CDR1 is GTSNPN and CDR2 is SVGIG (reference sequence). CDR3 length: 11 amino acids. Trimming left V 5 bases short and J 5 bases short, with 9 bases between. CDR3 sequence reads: CAWGGLETQYF. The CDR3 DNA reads TGTGCCTGGGGGGGCTTGGAGACCCAGTACTTC.

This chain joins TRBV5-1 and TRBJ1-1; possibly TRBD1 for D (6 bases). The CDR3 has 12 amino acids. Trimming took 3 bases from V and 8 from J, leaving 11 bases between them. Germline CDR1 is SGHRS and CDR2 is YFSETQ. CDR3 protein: CASSYSDREAFF. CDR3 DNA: TGCGCCAGCAGCTACAGCGACAGGGAAGCTTTCTTT.